One sample yielded the 8 T cell receptor beta chains listed below, sequenced in a study of technical replicates of blood from a few donors. Assay: immunoSEQ multiplex PCR; the TCRdb copy retains only in-frame clones and omits some. The repertoire consists of fewer than 80,000 clones, with roughly 85% occurring once and the leading ten covering approximately 5%. Sequenced: PBMCs. Every receptor here comes from a human donor in good health. Some clones in this sample may be carry-over from other donors' samples.

The chain links TRBV6-1 to TRBJ1-2; 7 nucleotides line up with TRBD1. After removal of 8 bases from V and 4 bases from J, the junction contained 10 bases not matched to a gene. Germline V gives CDR1 MNHNS, CDR2 SASEGT. This CDR3 contains 14 residues. DNA of the CDR3: TGTGCCAGCGCCTCGGGACAGTTTGGCTATGGCTACACCTTC. Translating gives CASASGQFGYGYTF.

This clone has a handful of counts. This chain's CDR3 is CASSLPDGLPNQPQHF. In nucleotides, the CDR3 is TGTGCCAGCAGCTTACCCGACGGACTCCCCAATCAGCCCCAGCATTTT. The chain joins TRBV7-9 to TRBJ1-5; D gene unclear. Deletions cut 2 bases from V and 3 bases from J, with 14 bases between. The germline V gene has CDR1 SEHNR and CDR2 FQNEAQ (reference sequence). The length of the CDR3 is 16 residues.

This chain joins TRBV10-3 and TRBJ1-3, with D tentatively TRBD1 (6 bases). CDR1 and CDR2 from the germline V gene are ENHRY and SYGVKD. This CDR3 spans 18 amino acids. With 5 bases removed from V and 1 base from J, the gap between germline ends came to 21 bases. The CDR3 DNA reads as TGTGCCATCAGTAGCCGGGACACTGCACTGGGATCTGGAAACACCATATATTTT. Amino acids: CAISSRDTALGSGNTIYF.

The chain has TRBV4-1 and TRBJ2-6; 7 bases map to TRBD2. CDR1 MGHRA and CDR2 YSYEKL come from the germline V gene. With 1 base clipped from V and 3 bases from J, the junction kept 3 bases outside the gene matches. The CDR3 has 16 amino acids. CDR3 residues: CASSQGLARGANVLTF. CDR3 nucleotide sequence: TGCGCCAGCAGCCAAGGACTAGCTCGTGGGGCCAACGTCCTGACTTTC.

V usage is TRBV7-9 and J usage is TRBJ2-7, with 7 bases identical to TRBD2. Germline V gives CDR1 SEHNR, CDR2 FQNEAQ (reference sequence). V gave up 4 bases and J gave up 4 bases; unmatched junction bases: 10. This CDR3 spans 15 amino acids. Written as DNA, the CDR3 is TGTGCCAGCAGCTCAACTCAACTAGCGTCTTACGAGCAGTACTTC. Its translation: CASSSTQLASYEQYF.

The genes are TRBV9 and TRBJ1-5; possibly TRBD1 for D (6 bases). The CDR3 is 13 amino acids. The germline gives CDR1 SGDLS, CDR2 YYNGEE. The V end lost 4 bases, the J end lost 7 bases, and 12 bases lay between the germline ends. The CDR3 sequence: CASSQGGGQPQHF. CDR3 DNA: TGTGCCAGCAGCCAGGGCGGGGGCCAGCCCCAGCATTTT. Combining the CDR3 with reference TRBV9 and TRBJ1-5 gives the whole variable domain DSGVTQTPKHLITATGQRVTLRCSPRSGDLSVYWYQQSLDQGLQFLIQYYNGEERAKGNILERFSAQQFPDLHSELNLSSLELGDSALYFCASSQGGGQPQHFGDGTRLSIL.

The rearrangement uses TRBV6-6 and TRBJ1-3; 7 bases are shared with TRBD1. The length of the CDR3 is 15 residues. After removal of 6 bases from V and 0 bases from J, the junction contained 5 bases not matched to a gene. CDR1 MNHNY and CDR2 SVGAGI come from the germline V gene (reference sequence). The CDR3 DNA reads as TGTGCCAGCAGACGGGGACAGAGCTCTGGAAACACCATATATTTT. Residues: CASRRGQSSGNTIYF.

V gene TRBV27 combines with J gene TRBJ2-6; possibly TRBD1 for D (8 bases). Germline lookup yields CDR1 MNHEY and CDR2 SMNVEV (reference sequence). The V and J ends lost 0 bases and 0 bases respectively, with 18 bases between them. This CDR3 contains 20 residues. The CDR3 sequence is CASSLSYGQGGRSGANVLTF. CDR3 sequence (DNA): TGTGCCAGCAGTTTATCATACGGACAGGGAGGGCGCTCTGGGGCCAACGTCCTGACTTTC.